These T cell receptor beta chains were read from a single sample in a study of blood T cell repertoires in COVID-19. This table comes from immunoSEQ multiplex PCR, and its TCRdb copy is limited to in-frame clones, with some not included. The table includes 200,000 to 250,000 clones, about 88% detected once. Sequencing was performed on peripheral blood. The receptors shown here come from a woman between 50 and 59 years old with COVID-19, enrolled during active disease. Each CDR3 is given with its conserved first and last residue. Fields, in order: clone size, D gene, J gene, V gene, CDR3 DNA, CDR3 protein. A D gene is named only where the DNA matches it firmly. Only part of the rows carry a size: once, few, many, or a class if the clone is expanded.

>NA|NA|TRBJ1-2|TRBV4-1
TGCGCCAGCAGCCAAGTTAGTCAGGCTAACTATGGCTACACCTTC
CASSQVSQANYGYTF
>NA|NA|TRBJ2-6|TRBV6-5
TGTGCCAGCAGTTACTCGCGCTCTGGGGCCAACGTCCTGACTTTC
CASSYSRSGANVLTF
>once|NA|TRBJ1-3|TRBV28
TGTGCCGCAAGGGGCGCCTTTTCTGGAAACACCATATATTTT
CAARGAFSGNTIYF
>NA|NA|TRBJ1-5|TRBV4-1
TGCGCCAGCAGTCGATACCAGGGGAATCAGCCCCAGCATTTT
CASSRYQGNQPQHF
>once|NA|TRBJ2-1|TRBV3-1/TRBV3-2
TGTGCCAGCAGCCAAGTCCAGGGCACGCCGGTGTCCGGACAGTTCTTC
CASSQVQGTPVSGQFF
>few|NA|TRBJ1-3|TRBV28
TGTGCCAGCAGTTTACCCGGGACTGACTCTGGAAACACCATATATTTT
CASSLPGTDSGNTIYF
>NA|NA|TRBJ1-1|TRBV6-2/TRBV6-3
TGTGCCAGCAGCCCTGCGGGCCCAACCCACACTGAAGCTTTCTTT
CASSPAGPTHTEAFF
>NA|TRBD1|TRBJ2-7|TRBV5-1
TGCGCCAGCAGCTCATTCCCAGGGGGCGTAGGCTCCTACGAGCAGTACTTC
CASSSFPGGVGSYEQYF
>NA|NA|TRBJ1-1|TRBV19
TGTGCCAGTAGTATCCGCGGAACTGAAGCTTTCTTT
CASSIRGTEAFF
>NA|TRBD1|TRBJ2-6|TRBV28
TGTGCCAGCAGTGGAAGGGGGACAGGGAACCCTGGGGCCAACGTCCTGACTTTC
CASSGRGTGNPGANVLTF
>many|NA|TRBJ2-2|TRBV5-1
TGCGCCAGCAGCCGGACGGGAAACGGGGAGCTGTTTTTT
CASSRTGNGELFF
>NA|NA|TRBJ1-6|TRBV6-1
TGTGCCAGCAGTGAAAGGGACTACGGGAATTCACCCCTCCACTTT
CASSERDYGNSPLHF
>NA|TRBD1|TRBJ1-4|TRBV30
TGTGCCTGGAGTGTATGGGGACAGGGAGATGAAAAACTGTTTTTT
CAWSVWGQGDEKLFF
>NA|NA|TRBJ2-1|TRBV5-8
TGTGCCAGCAGCTTGGGACCCGCGGGGCCATACAATGAGCAGTTCTTC
CASSLGPAGPYNEQFF
>NA|NA|TRBJ2-7|TRBV7-2
TGTGCCAGCAGCTTAGGCTACCCTTACTACGAGCAGTACTTC
CASSLGYPYYEQYF
>few|NA|TRBJ2-1|TRBV6-6
TGTGCCAGTTTGGACTCCAGAGAAGGTGAGCAGTTCTTC
CASLDSREGEQFF
>NA|NA|TRBJ1-5|TRBV28
TGTGCCAGCAAGGGGGGGGGTAGGCCCCAGCATTTT
CASKGGGRPQHF
>NA|NA|TRBJ1-3|TRBV19
TGTGCCAGTAAGGAGAGTGGAAACACCATATATTTT
CASKESGNTIYF
>NA|TRBD2|TRBJ2-3|TRBV5-1
TGCGCCAGCAGCCGTGGGGAGGGCTCCATCACAGATACGCAGTATTTT
CASSRGEGSITDTQYF
>once|TRBD1|TRBJ1-2|TRBV14
TGTGCCAGCAGCCAAATTCCGACAGGGGAAGGCTACACCTTC
CASSQIPTGEGYTF
>NA|NA|TRBJ2-4|TRBV18
TGTGCCAGCTCACCAACCGTCCGGGATTGGAGAAACATTCAGTACTTC
CASSPTVRDWRNIQYF
>NA|TRBD1|TRBJ1-1|TRBV6-6
TGTGCCAGCAGACCCGGGACAGGCGGGGACGAAGCTTTCTTT
CASRPGTGGDEAFF
>many|TRBD1|TRBJ1-5|TRBV5-5
TGTGCCAGCAGAGACAGGGGCTTGGGTCAGCCCCAGCATTTT
CASRDRGLGQPQHF